This passage covers 21 T cell receptor beta chains from one sample sequenced in a study of blood T cell repertoires in COVID-19. TCRdb's copy holds only in-frame clones and misses some; the assay was immunoSEQ multiplex PCR. The table lists under 90,000 clones, over 75% of them singletons. Material for sequencing was peripheral blood. These receptors were obtained from a man aged 35 to 55 with COVID-19, enrolled during active disease.

This rearrangement joins TRBV6-4 to TRBJ2-5; 7 nucleotides agree with TRBD1. There are 15 residues in the CDR3. Germline V gene sequence: CDR1 MRHNA, CDR2 SNTAGT. With 4 bases clipped from V and 2 bases from J, the junction kept 7 bases outside the gene matches. The CDR3 nucleotides read TGTGCCAGCAGTGCACTACCAGGGGGTCAAGAGACCCAGTACTTC. This codes for CASSALPGGQETQYF.

J is TRBJ1-1 and V is TRBV29-1; D ambiguous. The ends were cut back, 3 bases at V and 1 base at J, with 9 bases in the middle. Germline-derived CDR1 and CDR2 are SQVTM and ANQGSEA. This CDR3 spans 13 amino acids. The DNA for the CDR3 is TGCAGCGTTGAGAGCGGAGGGAACACTGAAGCTTTCTTT. This encodes CSVESGGNTEAFF.

The rearrangement joins TRBV7-6 to TRBJ2-1; 9 nucleotides match TRBD1. CDR1 is SGHVS, CDR2 FNYEAQ, per germline. The CDR3 runs 16 residues. V dropped 4 bases and J dropped 3; count of bases not matched to a gene: 7. The CDR3 region has the DNA TGTGCCAGCAGCTCTTCGGGGACAGGGTACTACAATGAGCAGTTCTTC. It is translated as CASSSSGTGYYNEQFF.

This clone is a singleton in its sample. This chain joins TRBV30 and TRBJ1-6; tentatively, D is TRBD1 (6 bases). CDR3 length: 13 amino acids. The V and J ends lost 1 base and 7 bases respectively, with 8 bases between them. From germline, CDR1 is GTSNPN and CDR2 SVGIG (reference sequence). The CDR3 protein is CAWSAQGNSPLHF. The CDR3 DNA follows: TGTGCCTGGAGTGCCCAGGGGAATTCACCCCTCCACTTT.

For the CDR3, the DNA is TGTGCCAGCAGCTTGGACGGGGGGGCCGTGGCAGATACGCAGTATTTT. Encoded protein: CASSLDGGAVADTQYF. The chain combines TRBV5-4 with TRBJ2-3; the match to TRBD2 covers 8 bases. The CDR3 is made up of 16 amino acids. The junction had 7 bases not matched to a gene; V was cut back by 0 bases and J by 4 bases. CDR1 and CDR2 (germline): SGHNT, YYREEE (reference sequence).

The chain links TRBV6-4 to TRBJ1-3; D may be TRBD1 (5 bases). The germline CDR1 and CDR2 sequences are MRHNA and SNTAGT. The V gene lost 5 bases and the J gene lost 0 bases, with 8 bases spanning the gap. CDR3 length: 14 amino acids. The CDR3 protein is CASSPTGSGNTIYF. The CDR3 DNA is TGTGCCAGCAGTCCCACAGGCTCTGGAAACACCATATATTTT.

This clone appeared once. The chain uses TRBV18 and TRBJ1-2, with D possibly matching TRBD1 (6 bases). CDR3 length: 14 amino acids. V was shortened by 0 bases and J by 2 bases, with 7 bases between the two germline ends. From germline, CDR1 is KGHSH and CDR2 LQKENI. The CDR3 DNA reads TGTGCCAGCTCACCACCCGACAGGAACTATGGCTACACCTTC. Translation: CASSPPDRNYGYTF.

V and J are TRBV6-1 and TRBJ1-5; D is possibly TRBD1 (5 bases). CDR1 MNHNS and CDR2 SASEGT come from the germline V gene. Between the trimmed V and J ends, which lost 1 base and 3 bases, there was a span of 13 bases. This CDR3 has 16 residues. DNA of the CDR3: TGTGCCAGCAGTGAAGGGGTTTGGACACTCAATCAGCCCCAGCATTTT. Encoded protein: CASSEGVWTLNQPQHF.

CDR3 region: CASSHPDRRETQYF. In DNA form, the CDR3 reads TGTGCCAGCAGCCACCCGGACAGGCGGGAGACCCAGTACTTC. The chain couples TRBV4-2 to TRBJ2-5, with 7 bases lining up with TRBD1. CDR3 size: 14 residues. CDR1 LGHNA and CDR2 YNFKEQ come from the germline V gene. The junction had 6 bases not matched to a gene; V was cut back by 3 bases and J by 5 bases.

The rearrangement links TRBV18 to TRBJ2-7; the D is unclear. Germline CDR1 and CDR2: KGHSH and LQKENI. The CDR3 has 15 amino acids. V was shortened by 0 bases and J by 2 bases, with 11 bases between the two germline ends. This chain's CDR3 is CASSPPRNGAYEQYF. The DNA for the CDR3 is TGTGCCAGCTCACCACCGAGGAACGGAGCCTACGAGCAGTACTTC.

The CDR3 is CASRENRGNQPQHF. In DNA, the CDR3 is TGTGCCAGCAGGGAGAACAGGGGGAATCAGCCCCAGCATTTT. The chain carries TRBV2 and TRBJ1-5, with 8 bases identical to TRBD1. With 6 bases clipped from V and 4 bases from J, the junction kept 5 bases outside the gene matches. The germline V gene encodes CDR1 SNHLY and CDR2 FYNNEI. The CDR3 loop spans 14 amino acids.

The chain is built from TRBV28 and TRBJ2-5; 11 bases are a match to TRBD2. The CDR3 spans 16 residues. The germline V gene encodes CDR1 MDHEN and CDR2 SYDVKM. Trimming removed 3 bases from V and 2 bases from J; junction bases left unmatched: 5. CDR3 DNA: TGTGCCAGCAGTTTGGGACTAGCGGCCCTGCAAGAGACCCAGTACTTC. Translated, it gives CASSLGLAALQETQYF.

The table lists this clone with a few counts. This chain uses TRBV3-1 (or the pseudogene TRBV3-2) with TRBJ2-2; TRBD2 is a possible D gene (5 bases). The V and J ends lost 4 bases and 7 bases respectively, with 7 bases between them. CDR1 LGHDT and CDR2 YNNKEL come from the germline V gene (reference sequence). The CDR3 spans 12 residues. As DNA, the CDR3 is TGTGCCAGCAGCCCCGGGATCGGGGAGCTGTTTTTT. Translating gives CASSPGIGELFF.

V is TRBV7-9 and J is TRBJ1-3; D is perhaps TRBD1 (6 bases). CDR1 SEHNR and CDR2 FQNEAQ come from the germline V gene (reference sequence). V was clipped by 5 bases and J by 2 bases, with 13 bases between them. This CDR3 has 15 residues. CDR3 DNA sequence: TGTGCCAGCAGCCCGGACAGAGGGCCTGGAAACACCATATATTTT. This translates into CASSPDRGPGNTIYF.

This clone has just one count. The rearrangement links TRBV5-1 to TRBJ2-3; D possibly corresponds to TRBD2 (7 bases). V was shortened by 7 bases and J by 0 bases, with 18 bases between the two germline ends. The CDR3 is made up of 16 amino acids. Germline values: CDR1 SGHRS, CDR2 YFSETQ. CDR3 coding DNA: TGCGCCAGCTGCAACTTAGGGGGGGGGAGCACAGATACGCAGTATTTT. Translation gives CASCNLGGGSTDTQYF.

The chain joins TRBV9 to TRBJ2-1; 8 bases match TRBD2. The V gene end was trimmed by 4 bases and the J gene end by 14 bases; junction bases not matched to a gene: 14. The CDR3 spans 14 residues. The germline V gene has CDR1 SGDLS and CDR2 YYNGEE. CDR3 DNA: TGTGCCAGCAGCCCGACTTCGGGGGGGCGCGGGAAGTTCTTC. This sequence encodes CASSPTSGGRGKFF.

The chain uses TRBV28 and TRBJ1-1; D is unresolved. The CDR3 has 12 amino acids. V was trimmed by 4 bases and J by 1 base, leaving 4 bases between them. CDR1 is MDHEN and CDR2 is SYDVKM in the germline V gene. The CDR3 bases are TGTGCCAGCAGTTATCAGAACACTGAAGCTTTCTTT. Its translation is CASSYQNTEAFF.

The rearrangement links TRBV3-1 (or the pseudogene TRBV3-2) to TRBJ2-7, with 10 bases lining up with TRBD1. V lost 6 bases and J lost 0; bases outside the gene matches: 5. The germline CDR1 and CDR2 sequences are LGHDT and YNNKEL (reference sequence). The length of the CDR3 is 15 residues. The CDR3 DNA follows: TGTGCCAGCAGTCCTCGGACAGGGGGCTCCTACGAGCAGTACTTC. Translated: CASSPRTGGSYEQYF.

This clone was observed a handful of times. The V call is TRBV11-2, the J call TRBJ1-2, with a tentative D call TRBD1 (6 bases). This CDR3 is 13 amino acids long. Germline CDR1 is SGHAT and CDR2 is FQNNGV. V was trimmed by 5 bases and J by 6 bases, leaving 13 bases between them. CDR3 nucleotides: TGTGCCAGCAGCCAGGAACAGGGTGATGGCTACACCTTC. Its protein is CASSQEQGDGYTF.

The chain recombines TRBV5-4 with TRBJ1-2; TRBD1 aligns across 10 bases. The germline V gene has CDR1 SGHNT and CDR2 YYREEE (reference sequence). V lost 4 bases and J lost 7; bases outside the gene matches: 7. This CDR3 spans 14 amino acids. The CDR3 region is CASSRPGTGVGYTF. CDR3 DNA: TGTGCCAGCAGCAGACCCGGGACAGGGGTTGGCTACACCTTC.

The V gene is TRBV30, the J gene TRBJ2-7; D perhaps matches TRBD2 (5 bases). Trimming took off 4 bases at V and 0 bases at J, with 7 bases between the two ends. The CDR3 consists of 12 residues. Germline CDR1 reads GTSNPN; CDR2 reads SVGIG (reference sequence). Written as DNA, the CDR3 is TGTGCCTGGACGGGGAGCTCCTACGAGCAGTACTTC. It translates to CAWTGSSYEQYF. The whole variable domain, filled in from reference TRBV30 and TRBJ2-7, reads SQTIHQWPATLVQPVGSPLSLECTVEGTSNPNLYWYRQAAGRGLQLLFYSVGIGQISSEVPQNLSASRPQDRQFILSSKKLLLSDSGFYLCAWTGSSYEQYFGPGTRLTVT.